This passage covers 29 T cell receptor beta chains from one sample sequenced in a study of T cells in Graves' hyperthyroidism and ophthalmopathy. TCR beta CDR3 sequences were amplified from RNA transcripts. RT-PCR in the first round (using the HTBI primer set) targeted the TCR CDR3. TCRdb reprocessed the multiplex PCR reads via MiXCR and lists one record per CDR3 protein. The sample lists roughly 250,000 distinct CDR3 sequences, about 15% occurring once. Sequenced: blood. These receptors were collected from a woman aged 40 to 50 with Graves' hyperthyroidism that later progressed to Graves' ophthalmopathy.

This clonotype appeared many times. CDR3 DNA: TGTGCCAGCAGTTACTCGGGACTAGCTAACGACGAGCAGTACTTC. Amino acid sequence: CASSYSGLANDEQYF. This chain uses TRBV6-6 with TRBJ2-7, with TRBD2 matching 9 bases. This CDR3 comprises 15 residues. Trimming removed 0 bases from V and 5 bases from J; junction bases left unmatched: 5. The germline V gene has CDR1 MNHNY and CDR2 SVGAGI (reference sequence).

This clonotype was seen a few times. This chain connects TRBV9 to TRBJ2-3; D possibly matches TRBD1 or TRBD2 (5 bases each). This CDR3 region has 16 residues. V was trimmed by 4 bases and J by 0 bases, leaving 15 bases between them. Germline V gene data show CDR1 as SGDLS and CDR2 as YYNGEE. CDR3 nucleotides: TGTGCCAGCAGCACCCTTCCCGGGGCTAGCACAGATACGCAGTATTTT. This encodes CASSTLPGASTDTQYF. The whole variable domain, remainder taken from reference TRBV9 and TRBJ2-3, is DSGVTQTPKHLITATGQRVTLRCSPRSGDLSVYWYQQSLDQGLQFLIQYYNGEERAKGNILERFSAQQFPDLHSELNLSSLELGDSALYFCASSTLPGASTDTQYFGPGTRLTVL.

This clonotype was recorded many times. V gene TRBV29-1 combines with J gene TRBJ2-7; D unresolved. Trimming took off 4 bases at V and 1 base at J, with 14 bases between the two ends. Per germline, CDR1 SQVTM and CDR2 ANQGSEA. The CDR3 has 14 amino acids. The CDR3 bases are TGCAGCGTTGTGGAATTCCTTCCTTCCTACGAGCAGTACTTC. Protein sequence: CSVVEFLPSYEQYF.

The chain recombines TRBV5-4 with TRBJ2-3, with a tentative D call TRBD2 (7 bases). Germline V gives CDR1 SGHNT, CDR2 YYREEE (reference sequence). V lost 2 bases to trimming and J lost 6 bases, with 19 bases between them. There are 16 residues in the CDR3. CDR3 amino acids: CASSFYNQRDIDTQYF. The CDR3 DNA follows: TGTGCCAGCAGCTTCTACAACCAGCGGGACATCGATACGCAGTATTTT.

This clonotype was seen many times. The genes are TRBV20-1 and TRBJ2-1; the D is unclear. This CDR3 spans 13 amino acids. Per germline, CDR1 DFQATT and CDR2 SNEGSKA (reference sequence). V lost 0 bases to trimming and J lost 7 bases, with 10 bases between them. CDR3: CSARDRNRNEQFF. The CDR3 coding sequence is TGCAGTGCTAGAGACCGAAATAGGAATGAGCAGTTCTTC.

Of note for this clonotype: A much larger clonotype is one base distant, so this may be a read error. This chain links TRBV27 with TRBJ2-3; 10 bases fit TRBD2. Unmatched junction bases numbered 10, after V lost 3 bases and J lost 10 bases. CDR1 MNHEY and CDR2 SMNVEV come from the germline V gene (reference sequence). CDR3 length equals 15 residues. The CDR3 is CASSLASGRADAQYF. The CDR3 bases are TGTGCCAGCAGTTTGGCCAGCGGGAGGGCTGATGCGCAGTATTTT.

This clonotype was observed at least ten times. The J gene is TRBJ2-1, the V gene TRBV5-6; 8 nucleotides agree with TRBD1. The CDR3 totals 14 residues. Germline loops: CDR1 SGHDT, CDR2 YYEEEE. The trim removed 0 bases at V and 8 bases at J, leaving 4 bases unmatched. The CDR3 region has the DNA TGTGCCAGCAGCTTGGGATTACAGGGGGATGAGCAGTTCTTC. It encodes CASSLGLQGDEQFF.

This clonotype was seen ten or more times. This chain joins TRBV20-1 and TRBJ2-3; 11 bases match TRBD2. The CDR3 is 22 residues long. Germline V gene data show CDR1 as DFQATT and CDR2 as SNEGSKA (reference sequence). V was clipped by 0 bases and J by 2 bases; unmatched bases: 22. The chain's CDR3 is CSARDFPRVLAGEGWSTDTQYF. The CDR3, as DNA: TGCAGTGCTAGAGATTTCCCCCGCGTACTAGCGGGAGAAGGTTGGTCCACAGATACGCAGTATTTT.

The chain combines TRBV7-9 with TRBJ2-3; TRBD2 matches at 11 bases. Losses at the gene ends were 1 base for V and 4 bases for J; bases not matched to a gene: 10. There are 18 residues in the CDR3. Germline V gene data show CDR1 as SEHNR and CDR2 as FQNEAQ (reference sequence). CDR3 in DNA: TGTGCCAGCAGCTTAGTTATGACTAGCGGGACGGGATCAGATACGCAGTATTTT. Translation: CASSLVMTSGTGSDTQYF.

The rearrangement uses TRBV12-3 or TRBV12-4 and TRBJ2-1, with 7 positions matching TRBD2. This CDR3 is built from 13 residues. V shed 2 bases and J 7 bases; nucleotides not matched to a gene: 2. The CDR3 sequence: CASSLSSGNEQFF. The CDR3 DNA reads TGTGCCAGCAGTTTAAGTAGCGGGAATGAGCAGTTCTTC.

This clonotype has a handful of counts. This chain links TRBV4-1 with TRBJ2-7; tentatively, D is TRBD2 (5 bases). The V end was cut by 0 bases, the J end by 2 bases, with 20 bases between. Germline V lookup: CDR1 MGHRA, CDR2 YSYEKL. The CDR3 has 18 residues. CDR3 coding DNA: TGCGCCAGCAGCCAAGATCAGGTGACGGGGAGCTGGGCCTACGAGCAGTACTTC. Amino acids: CASSQDQVTGSWAYEQYF.

This clonotype has at least ten counts. CDR3 in DNA: TGTGCCAGCAGTCCGGGACTAGCGGTCCCTACAATAGGGGTGGATGAGCAGTTCTTC. The encoded protein is CASSPGLAVPTIGVDEQFF. This rearrangement joins TRBV27 to TRBJ2-1, with TRBD2 matching over 11 bases. There are 19 residues in the CDR3. V gave up 5 bases and J gave up 8 bases; unmatched junction bases: 20. Germline CDR1 and CDR2: MNHEY and SMNVEV (reference sequence).

The genes are TRBV12-3 or TRBV12-4 and TRBJ2-2, with D perhaps matching TRBD1 (6 bases). V shed 5 bases and J shed 3 bases, with 13 bases lying between them. The CDR3 runs 15 residues. The CDR3 coding sequence is TGTGCCAGCAGTCTCCGGGACACTTACACCGGGGAGCTGTTTTTT. Protein: CASSLRDTYTGELFF.

The V call is TRBV15, the J call TRBJ1-4; no firm D call. Between the trimmed V and J ends, which lost 4 bases and 4 bases, there was a span of 10 bases. CDR1 and CDR2 from the germline V gene are LNHNV and YYDKDF (reference sequence). CDR3 size: 14 residues. The CDR3 nucleotides are TGTGCCACCAGCACCCTGGACCTTAATGAAAAACTGTTTTTT. It specifies CATSTLDLNEKLFF.

This clonotype has only a few counts. This sequence may be a read error, since a much larger clone differs from it by one base. This chain uses TRBV6-1 with TRBJ2-2; TRBD2 is a possible D gene (6 bases). Germline loops: CDR1 MNHNS, CDR2 SASEGT. The CDR3 length is 15 residues. CDR3 nucleotide sequence: TGTGCCAGCACATCGGGGGACGCCTCTGCCGGGAAGCTGTTTTTT. The encoded protein is CASTSGDASAGKLFF.

This clonotype was found many times. V is TRBV27 and J is TRBJ2-7; 10 positions agree with TRBD1. This CDR3 has 14 amino acids. Germline V lookup: CDR1 MNHEY, CDR2 SMNVEV (reference sequence). The ends lost 5 bases at V and 3 bases at J; junction bases unmatched: 4. CDR3 region: CASSARDRGYEQYF. The CDR3 DNA follows: TGTGCCAGCAGTGCTCGGGACAGGGGCTACGAGCAGTACTTC.

The gene calls are TRBV5-6 and TRBJ1-1; 7 bases agree with TRBD1. V lost 0 bases, J lost 6 bases, and 11 bases stayed unmatched. Germline assignment: CDR1 SGHDT and CDR2 YYEEEE. The CDR3 loop spans 16 amino acids. CDR3 sequence reads: CASSLDTTGPNAEAFF. CDR3 nucleotides: TGTGCCAGCAGCTTGGATACGACAGGGCCAAACGCTGAAGCTTTCTTT. The full variable domain, rest sourced from reference TRBV5-6 and TRBJ1-1, is DAGVTQSPTHLIKTRGQQVTLRCSPKSGHDTVSWYQQALGQGPQFIFQYYEEEERQRGNFPDRFSGHQFPNYSSELNVNALLLGDSALYLCASSLDTTGPNAEAFFGQGTRLTVV.

This chain connects TRBV9 to TRBJ1-2; 11 bases are shared with TRBD1. The CDR3 sequence is 16 residues long. Germline V gene data show CDR1 as SGDLS and CDR2 as YYNGEE. J was trimmed by 3 bases and V by 4 bases; bases with no gene match: 8. CDR3 nucleotide sequence: TGTGCCAGCAGCCCCGGGACAGGGGGGTATCACTATGGCTACACCTTC. Protein: CASSPGTGGYHYGYTF. Full variable domain (missing parts from reference TRBV9 and TRBJ1-2): DSGVTQTPKHLITATGQRVTLRCSPRSGDLSVYWYQQSLDQGLQFLIQYYNGEERAKGNILERFSAQQFPDLHSELNLSSLELGDSALYFCASSPGTGGYHYGYTFGSGTRLTVV.

A remark on this clonotype: With a much larger clone just one base away, this may be a read error. This chain joins TRBV13 and TRBJ2-2; 10 bases match TRBD2. V trimming: 6 bases; J trimming: 2 bases; junction bases outside the gene matches: 6. CDR3 length: 16 amino acids. Germline-derived CDR1 and CDR2 are PRHDT and FYEKMQ (reference sequence). The chain's CDR3 is CASRPELAGNTGELFF. DNA of the CDR3: TGTGCCAGCAGACCCGAACTAGCGGGAAACACCGGGGAGCTGTTTTTT.

This clonotype has a count of ten or more. The rearrangement uses TRBV2 and TRBJ2-2; no clear D gene. Germline CDR1 reads SNHLY; CDR2 reads FYNNEI. This CDR3 has 12 residues. Trimming took 2 bases from V and 7 from J, leaving 5 bases between them. DNA for the CDR3: TGTGCCAGCAGTGAAAAAGACGGGGAGCTGTTTTTT. Translated: CASSEKDGELFF.

Many counts were recorded for this clonotype. The chain links TRBV10-3 to TRBJ1-5; D call uncertain. The V end was cut by 6 bases, the J end by 4 bases, with 10 bases between. In germline, CDR1 is ENHRY, CDR2 SYGVKD. The CDR3 sequence is 13 residues long. CDR3 sequence: CAIRGSVNQPQHF. The CDR3 bases are TGTGCCATCAGGGGCTCGGTGAATCAGCCCCAGCATTTT.

The V gene is TRBV7-9, the J gene TRBJ2-1, with D hard to call. There are 13 residues in the CDR3. Germline V gene data show CDR1 as SEHNR and CDR2 as FQNEAQ (reference sequence). Trimming stripped 2 bases from V and 6 bases from J, with 8 bases between. Written as DNA, the CDR3 is TGTGCCAGCAGCTTACCTGCGAGCAATGAGCAGTTCTTC. It is translated as CASSLPASNEQFF.

This clonotype was recorded at least ten times. The genes are TRBV6-5 and TRBJ1-5, with D tentatively TRBD1 (5 bases). The CDR3 sequence is 16 residues long. CDR1 is MNHEY and CDR2 is SVGAGI in the germline V gene. V lost 2 bases and J 0 bases, leaving 11 bases between the germline ends. CDR3 protein: CASSYRGRISNQPQHF. CDR3 DNA sequence: TGTGCCAGCAGTTACAGGGGTAGGATTAGCAATCAGCCCCAGCATTTT.

This clonotype was seen at least ten times. V gene TRBV18 combines with J gene TRBJ2-7; D ambiguous. There are 12 residues in the CDR3. V gave up 0 bases and J gave up 7 bases, with 7 bases separating them. Per germline, CDR1 KGHSH and CDR2 LQKENI. The DNA for the CDR3 is TGTGCCAGCTCACCACCAGGGCCTGAGCAGTACTTC. Translation: CASSPPGPEQYF.

About this clonotype itself: One end of the junction is discordant with germline, which a read error may explain. The chain is built from TRBV20-1 and TRBJ1-5, with TRBD1 matching 7 bases. The germline V gene encodes CDR1 DFQATT and CDR2 SNEGSKA (reference sequence). This CDR3 comprises 13 residues. The CDR3 region is CSGTGDSSQPQHF. CDR3 sequence (DNA): TGCAGTGGGACAGGAGATAGCAGTCAGCCCCAGCATTTT.

This clonotype was observed many times. This chain links TRBV4-1 with TRBJ1-6; D call uncertain. This CDR3 is built from 15 residues. Trimming removed 4 bases from V and 0 bases from J, with 7 bases in between. Germline V gene sequence: CDR1 MGHRA, CDR2 YSYEKL. CDR3 amino acids: CASSRAGSYNSPLHF. CDR3 in DNA: TGCGCCAGCAGCCGAGCCGGCTCCTATAATTCACCCCTCCACTTT.

This clonotype was seen repeatedly, ten times or more. The V gene is TRBV30, the J gene TRBJ2-2; maybe TRBD1 (6 bases). Trimming removed 0 bases at V and 1 base at J, with 12 bases between. The CDR3 sequence is 16 residues long. Per germline, CDR1 GTSNPN and CDR2 SVGIG (reference sequence). CDR3 sequence (DNA): TGTGCCTGGAGTGTTCCCTTCAGGGGGAACACCGGGGAGCTGTTTTTT. Translating gives CAWSVPFRGNTGELFF.

This clonotype was counted a few times. This chain joins TRBV19 and TRBJ1-6; possibly TRBD1 for D (5 bases). V lost 7 bases to trimming and J lost 12 bases, with 19 bases between them. CDR1 and CDR2 from the germline V gene are LNHDA and SQIVND (reference sequence). This CDR3 is 14 amino acids long. In nucleotides, the CDR3 is TGTGCCAGTAACTCTCCAGCCCGCGGGGGACCCCTCCACTTT. This translates into CASNSPARGGPLHF.

With respect to this clonotype: A much larger clone lies one base from this, so it may be a read error. V usage is TRBV5-1 and J usage is TRBJ2-7, with D hard to call. V shed 4 bases and J shed 7 bases, with 6 bases lying between them. Germline V CDR1 and CDR2: SGHRS, YFSETQ. This CDR3 spans 10 amino acids. The CDR3 coding sequence is TGCGCCAGCAGCCCTCTAGAGCAGTACTTC. It translates to CASSPLEQYF.